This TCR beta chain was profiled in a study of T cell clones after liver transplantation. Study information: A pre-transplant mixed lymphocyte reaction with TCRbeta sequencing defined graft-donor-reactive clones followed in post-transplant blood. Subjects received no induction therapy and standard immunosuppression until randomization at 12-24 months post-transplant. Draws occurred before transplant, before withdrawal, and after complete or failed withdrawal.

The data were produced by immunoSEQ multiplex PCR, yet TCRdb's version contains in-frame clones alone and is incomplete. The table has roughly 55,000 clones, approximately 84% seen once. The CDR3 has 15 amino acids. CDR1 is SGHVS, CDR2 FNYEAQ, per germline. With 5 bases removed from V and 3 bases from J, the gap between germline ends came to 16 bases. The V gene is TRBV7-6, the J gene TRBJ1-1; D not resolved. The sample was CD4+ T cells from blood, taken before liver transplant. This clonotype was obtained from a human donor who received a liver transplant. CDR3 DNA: TGTGCCAGCAGCCCGCCGAGGAGGCTGGACACTGAAGCTTTCTTT. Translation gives CASSPPRRLDTEAFF.